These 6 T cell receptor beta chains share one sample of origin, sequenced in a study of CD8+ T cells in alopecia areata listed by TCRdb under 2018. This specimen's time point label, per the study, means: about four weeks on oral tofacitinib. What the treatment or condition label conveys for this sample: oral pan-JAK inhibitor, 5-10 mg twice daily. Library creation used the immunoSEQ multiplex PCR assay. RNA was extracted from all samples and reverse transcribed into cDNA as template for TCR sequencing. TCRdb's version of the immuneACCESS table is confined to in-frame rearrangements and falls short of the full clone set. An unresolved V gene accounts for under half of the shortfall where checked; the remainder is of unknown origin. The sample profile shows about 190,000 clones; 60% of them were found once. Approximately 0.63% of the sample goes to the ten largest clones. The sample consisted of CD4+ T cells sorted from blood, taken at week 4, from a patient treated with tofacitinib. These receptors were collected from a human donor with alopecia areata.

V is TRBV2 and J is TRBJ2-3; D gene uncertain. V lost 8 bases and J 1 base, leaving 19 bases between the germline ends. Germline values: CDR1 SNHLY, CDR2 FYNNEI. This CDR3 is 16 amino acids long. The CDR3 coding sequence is TGTGCCAGCGGTTCATCTGGTAATAAAGGCACAGATACGCAGTATTTT. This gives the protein CASGSSGNKGTDTQYF.

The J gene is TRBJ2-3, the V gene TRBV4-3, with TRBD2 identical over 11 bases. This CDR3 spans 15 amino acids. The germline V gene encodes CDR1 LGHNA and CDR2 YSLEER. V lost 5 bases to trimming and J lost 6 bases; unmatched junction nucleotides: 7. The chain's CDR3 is CASSALAGGLDTQYF. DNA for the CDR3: TGCGCCAGCAGCGCCCTAGCGGGAGGTCTTGATACGCAGTATTTT.

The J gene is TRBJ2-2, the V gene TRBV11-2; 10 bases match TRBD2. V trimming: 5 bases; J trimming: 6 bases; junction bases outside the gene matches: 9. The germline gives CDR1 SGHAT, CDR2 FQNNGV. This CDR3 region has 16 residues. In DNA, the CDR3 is TGTGCCAGCAGCATCTCTAGCGGGAGCCAGTCCGGGGAGCTGTTTTTT. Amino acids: CASSISSGSQSGELFF. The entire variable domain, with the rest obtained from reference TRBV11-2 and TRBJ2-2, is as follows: EAGVAQSPRYKIIEKRQSVAFWCNPISGHATLYWYQQILGQGPKLLIQFQNNGVVDDSQLPKDRFSAERLKGVDSTLKIQPAKLEDSAVYLCASSISSGSQSGELFFGEGSRLTVL.

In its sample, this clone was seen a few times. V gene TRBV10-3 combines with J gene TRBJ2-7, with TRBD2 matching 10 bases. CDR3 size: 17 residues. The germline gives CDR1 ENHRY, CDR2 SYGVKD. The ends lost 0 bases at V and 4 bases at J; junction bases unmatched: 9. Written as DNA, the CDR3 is TGTGCCATCAGTGAGTCTACCCCTAGCGGGAGTGTGTACGAGCAGTACTTC. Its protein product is CAISESTPSGSVYEQYF.

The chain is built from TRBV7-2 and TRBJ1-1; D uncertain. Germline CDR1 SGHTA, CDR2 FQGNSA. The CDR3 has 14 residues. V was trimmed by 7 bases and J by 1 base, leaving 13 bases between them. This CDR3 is CASTRSSWNTEAFF. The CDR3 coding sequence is TGTGCCAGCACCCGATCCTCCTGGAACACTGAAGCTTTCTTT.

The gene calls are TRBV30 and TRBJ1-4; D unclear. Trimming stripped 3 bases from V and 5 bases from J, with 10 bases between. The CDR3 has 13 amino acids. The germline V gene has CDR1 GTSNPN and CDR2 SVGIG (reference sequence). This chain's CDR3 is CAWRRQSNEKLFF. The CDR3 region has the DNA TGTGCCTGGAGACGGCAATCAAATGAAAAACTGTTTTTT.